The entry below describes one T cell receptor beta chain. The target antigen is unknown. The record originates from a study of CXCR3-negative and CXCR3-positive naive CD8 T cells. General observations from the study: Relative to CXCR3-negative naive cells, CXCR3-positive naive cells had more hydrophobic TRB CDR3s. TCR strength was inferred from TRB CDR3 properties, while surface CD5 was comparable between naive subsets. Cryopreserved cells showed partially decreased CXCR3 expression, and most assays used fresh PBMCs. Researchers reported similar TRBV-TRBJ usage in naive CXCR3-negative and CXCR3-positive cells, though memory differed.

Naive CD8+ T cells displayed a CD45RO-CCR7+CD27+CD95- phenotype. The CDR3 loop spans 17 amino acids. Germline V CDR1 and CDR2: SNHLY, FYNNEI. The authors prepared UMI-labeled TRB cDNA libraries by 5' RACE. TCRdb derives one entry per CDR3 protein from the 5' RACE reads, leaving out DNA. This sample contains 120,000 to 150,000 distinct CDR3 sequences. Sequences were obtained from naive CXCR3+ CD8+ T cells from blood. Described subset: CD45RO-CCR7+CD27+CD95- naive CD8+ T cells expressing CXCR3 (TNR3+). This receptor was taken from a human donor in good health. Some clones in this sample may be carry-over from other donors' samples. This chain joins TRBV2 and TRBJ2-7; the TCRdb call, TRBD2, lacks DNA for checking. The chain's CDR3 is CASSEGFPGLAVHEQYF.